This note documents a single T cell receptor (beta chain) sequence. In this sample, this clone turned up a few times. Its antigen has not been determined. No per-base quality is available; no much larger clone lies one base away. These data come from a study of vaccination effects on CD4 cells after COVID-19 (dated by TCRdb to between 2021 and 2024). Context from the whole study: In the ViraFEST assay, PBMC were stimulated with viral peptide pools, and TCR sequencing was then used to find antigen-specific CD4+ T cell clonotypes based on their expansion. The full study included roughly 10 COVID-19 convalescent patients and a handful of SARS-CoV-2-naive healthy vaccine recipients. Each participant got two doses of an mRNA SARS-CoV-2 vaccine, either BNT162b2 or mRNA-1273. Cultures from other donors in the study were sequenced using the Oncomine TCR Beta short-read assay on an Illumina iSeq 100. Each well held two million PBMC cultured in IMDM containing roughly 5% human AB serum, 8.5 to 10 IU/ml IL-2 and gentamicin, along with 8 to 10 ug/ml peptides. SARS-CoV-2 spike-specific CD4+ TCR repertoires from before and after mRNA vaccination were compared in COVID-19 convalescent patients and in infection-naive vaccine recipients. General conclusions and limits of the study: Both infection-induced and vaccine-induced clones contracted markedly at late post-vaccination timepoints, which is consistent with waning T cell responses. Among healthy vaccine recipients, nearly all vaccine-induced clones were SARS-CoV-2 mono-reactive, and only 1 of 255 was cross-reactive with common cold coronaviruses. The study was limited by a small number of convalescent patients and lacked early post-infection timepoints.

After about 10 days of culture, CD4+ T cells were isolated with the EasySep CD4+ T cell isolation kit. Healthy vaccine recipients had no prior SARS-CoV-2 infection, confirmed by negative nucleocapsid antibodies before and after vaccination. Half of the culture medium was replaced with fresh IL-2-containing medium on days 3 and 7. Unless noted otherwise, every peptide stimulation condition was cultured in triplicate wells. PBMC were separated from whole blood using Ficoll-Paque Plus gradient centrifugation and were then either cryopreserved at -140C or used fresh. Genomic DNA was extracted from cultured CD4+ T cells with the QIAamp micro DNA kit. At the junction V is shortened by 0 bases and J by 1 base, with 7 bases in between. From its cysteine to its phenylalanine, the CDR3 spans 14 amino acids. Just CDR3 DNA is preserved here, 42 bases in frame from base 1. According to the germline V gene (reference sequence), CDR1 reads SGHKS and CDR2 reads YYEKEE.

The receptor library was made with the immunoSEQ multiplex PCR assay. DNA from the cultured and isolated CD4+ T cells underwent TCR beta CDR3 sequencing. From the authors' description of their analysis: The analysis removed non-productive TCR sequences, trimmed reads to the CDR3 region, and retained only CDR3s that were 7 or more amino acids long. Antigen-specific clonotypes were identified with the MANAFEST web app by comparing expansion in peptide wells against reference cultures. To be called positive, a clone needed expansion at FDR<0.05 compared with the reference and with all other wells, an odds ratio greater than 5, and a frequency greater than 0.1% in two replicate wells. A clonotype was called cross-reactive if it was significantly expanded both in SARS-CoV-2 spike wells and in at least one common cold coronavirus spike condition. Using the stringdist R package, CDR3 similarity was measured by Levenshtein distance, and unrooted trees were constructed with ape in R 3.6.1. The table comes from immuneACCESS by way of TCRdb, which keeps in-frame sequences with V and J called. Part of the clones is missing from these tables; in studies checked, under half for an unresolved V gene and the rest for unknown reasons. V and J calls and clone size follow that table, whereas D and trimming were derived from the DNA. Here the sample has 20,000 to 25,000 clones; roughly 73% occur a single time. The ten largest account for roughly 9.6% of the sample.

This TCR was recovered from a human donor who received a COVID-19 vaccine. Sequenced material: CD4+ T cells from PBMCs cultured without peptide, taken before COVID-19 vaccination. Recombination linked TRBV5-5 to TRBJ2-5; the D gene lacks a confident call. The DNA is TGTGCCAGCAGCTTGGCCTGGAGCCAAGAGACCCAGTACTTC. It specifies CASSLAWSQETQYF.